Listed here is a single T cell receptor beta chain. The specificity of this receptor is unknown. No base quality information exists; no much larger clone differs at one position. Each collaborating institution followed its own protocols to collect whole blood in K2EDTA tubes. For TCRbeta analysis, collaborator samples were shipped as frozen whole blood, as isolated PBMCs, or as DNA extracted from either sample type. This specimen comes from a study of blood T cell repertoires in COVID-19 (dated by TCRdb to about 2020). Background for the entire study: The collaborator samples originated in the United States, Italy and Spain and spanned the acute and convalescent phases of COVID-19. The material from the prospective study consisted of cDNA or gDNA derived from T cells, B-cell-depleted T cells, or PBMCs. The dataset comprised deeply sampled blood TCRbeta repertoires from subjects exposed to, actively infected with, or recovered from COVID-19. The repertoires were made available in a free public database intended to serve as a resource for research on the immune response to SARS-CoV-2. Samples came from the ongoing ImmuneRACE study (first 160 participants) plus 1,254 subjects from 6 global collaborators. A de-identified subject ID, COVID-19 status, age in years and sex were almost always included in the sample metadata. Where available, HLA class I and class II types were obtained from metadata supplied by the sample provider rather than from assay-based typing. The investigation overall reported the following: The quantity of clinical and demographic metadata differed by source and by participant and was supplied without curation.

The immunoSEQ Assay, a bias-controlled multiplex PCR, was used to amplify TCRbeta CDR3 regions from genomic DNA. The authors processed their data as follows. Nucleated cell counts per sample were estimated from amplification of reference gene primers within the assay. Sequence reads were collapsed and filtered to measure the absolute abundance of every unique TCRbeta CDR3 rearrangement. Productive Simpson clonality was computed per sample as the square root of Simpson's diversity index over productive rearrangements. TCRdb holds this immuneACCESS table with in-frame rearrangements only. Some clones are missing; in checked studies, unresolved V genes explain under half, and the rest has no known cause. V, J and clone size reflect that table, while D and trimming were determined from the DNA. The sample profile shows under 250,000 clones; around 81% of them were found once. The ten largest clones add up to under 5% of the sample.

For CDR1 and CDR2, the germline V gene lists SGHTA and FQGNSA. Trimming accounts for 6 bases at V and 5 bases at J, while the number of junction bases matched to no gene is 10. The CDR3 runs 16 residues from the cysteine to the phenylalanine. Only the CDR3 DNA stays, 48 bases, in frame from base 1. The clonotype comes from a man aged 45-65 years with active or convalescent COVID-19. Input material: peripheral blood. Here the chain combines TRBV7-2 and TRBJ2-3; TRBD2 agrees with 11 junctional bases. The CDR3 region: CASSPSGGPNVDTQYF. The DNA sequence is given as TGTGCCAGCAGTCCTAGCGGGGGGCCCAATGTAGATACGCAGTATTTT.